Below, 30 T cell receptor beta chains from the same sample are listed, as sequenced in a study of cytomegalovirus exposure and HLA in healthy donors. Vbeta (60) and Jbeta (13) primers were used in the PCR. Only in-frame clones appear in the TCRdb table, and some are missing; sequencing was by immunoSEQ multiplex PCR. Of approximately 120,000 clones in the sample, roughly 78% were seen once. The sample comprised PBMCs. The receptors here all came from a man aged 30 to 39 in good health and CMV-seropositive.

The J gene is TRBJ2-5, the V gene TRBV28; 7 bases line up with TRBD2. The CDR3 runs to 15 residues. J lost 5 bases, V lost 3 bases, and 9 bases had no gene match. Germline values: CDR1 MDHEN, CDR2 SYDVKM. The CDR3 here is CASSFRAGVSETQYF. The CDR3 DNA is TGTGCCAGCAGTTTTCGGGCGGGGGTATCCGAGACCCAGTACTTC.

The rearrangement links TRBV7-3 to TRBJ2-2; D might be TRBD2 (5 bases). Between the trimmed V and J ends, which lost 5 bases and 7 bases, there was a span of 17 bases. The germline V gene encodes CDR1 SGHTA and CDR2 FQGTGA. This CDR3 contains 15 residues. CDR3 nucleotide sequence: TGTGCCAGCAGCCCAGAAGGGCCGGCGGGCGGGGAGCTGTTTTTT. Translated: CASSPEGPAGGELFF.

The DNA of the CDR3 is TGTGCCAGCAGCTTAATAGGGGACACCGGGGAGCTGTTTTTT. This encodes CASSLIGDTGELFF. V is TRBV11-2 and J is TRBJ2-2, with D maybe TRBD1 (5 bases). Germline CDR1 SGHAT, CDR2 FQNNGV. The CDR3 length is 14 residues. V shed 2 bases and J shed 3 bases, with 7 bases lying between them.

The chain combines TRBV11-2 with TRBJ2-1; a possible D gene is TRBD2 (7 bases). Deletions cut 4 bases from V and 3 bases from J, with 22 bases between. CDR1 is SGHAT, CDR2 FQNNGV, per germline. There are 18 residues in the CDR3. The chain's CDR3 is CASSSLGGTKKGYNEQFF. The CDR3 DNA reads TGTGCCAGCAGCTCTCTGGGGGGGACAAAGAAGGGCTACAATGAGCAGTTCTTC.

The chain has TRBV10-3 and TRBJ1-1; 7 bases match TRBD1. From germline, CDR1 is ENHRY and CDR2 SYGVKD. The CDR3 runs to 15 residues. J was trimmed by 1 base and V by 9 bases; bases with no gene match: 11. CDR3 coding DNA: TGTGCCATTTCTACGACAGGGCTGGCGAACACTGAAGCTTTCTTT. Its protein is CAISTTGLANTEAFF.

The chain recombines TRBV5-1 with TRBJ2-5; no firm D call. Trimming took 0 bases from V and 4 from J, leaving 10 bases between them. CDR3 length: 14 amino acids. Germline V gene sequence: CDR1 SGHRS, CDR2 YFSETQ. As DNA, the CDR3 is TGCGCCAGCAGCTTGGAGCCCAACAGAGAGACCCAGTACTTC. Encoded protein: CASSLEPNRETQYF.

This clone was detected once. The chain employs TRBV2 and TRBJ2-5; TRBD1 agrees at 10 bases. The junction had 10 bases not matched to a gene; V was cut back by 7 bases and J by 5 bases. In germline, CDR1 is SNHLY, CDR2 FYNNEI. This CDR3 is built from 15 residues. CDR3 nucleotides: TGTGCCAGCACGGGAGGACAGGGGGTCGGTGAGACCCAGTACTTC. Amino acids: CASTGGQGVGETQYF.

Only a few counts were recorded for this clone. The rearrangement links TRBV11-3 to TRBJ1-1; 7 nucleotides match TRBD1. The CDR3 is 12 residues long. Germline V gives CDR1 SGHNT, CDR2 YENEEA. V lost 3 bases and J lost 8; bases outside the gene matches: 3. The CDR3 region has the DNA TGTGCCAGCAGCTTGGAGACAGGGGAAGCTTTCTTT. Residues: CASSLETGEAFF.

This rearrangement joins TRBV6-1 to TRBJ2-6; D is possibly TRBD2 (6 bases). The CDR3 contains 16 residues. V was pared by 1 base and J by 2 bases, with 9 bases between. Germline CDR1 reads MNHNS; CDR2 reads SASEGT. The DNA of the CDR3 is TGTGCCAGCAGTGAAGAGTGGGGGGCTGGGGCCAACGTCCTGACTTTC. It encodes CASSEEWGAGANVLTF.

The chain joins TRBV6-1 to TRBJ1-2, with D unresolved. Trimming took off 0 bases at V and 0 bases at J, with 8 bases between the two ends. In germline, CDR1 is MNHNS, CDR2 SASEGT. There are 15 residues in the CDR3. This chain's CDR3 is CASSEAGRSNYGYTF. CDR3 DNA: TGTGCCAGCAGTGAAGCTGGCAGATCTAACTATGGCTACACCTTC.

The genes are TRBV4-1 and TRBJ2-3; tentatively, D is TRBD1 (6 bases). This CDR3 spans 16 amino acids. Trimming pared 0 bases from V and 5 bases from J, leaving 15 bases between. From germline, CDR1 is MGHRA and CDR2 YSYEKL. In DNA, the CDR3 is TGCGCCAGCAGCCAAGAAATACAGGGTTCGGTAGATACGCAGTATTTT. This sequence encodes CASSQEIQGSVDTQYF.

The rearrangement joins TRBV30 to TRBJ2-5; 9 bases agree with TRBD2. The CDR3 sequence is 14 residues long. The germline V gene has CDR1 GTSNPN and CDR2 SVGIG (reference sequence). V gave up 3 bases and J gave up 4 bases; unmatched junction bases: 6. The CDR3 DNA reads TGTGCCTGGAGGCGGCGGGGGGGCACAGAGACCCAGTACTTC. Protein sequence: CAWRRRGGTETQYF.

Comments on this clone: The CDR3 carries no conserved terminal phenylalanine or tryptophan, so it likely arises from a read error. This rearrangement joins TRBV6-1 to TRBJ2-7, with 8 bases matching TRBD2. Looked up from germline, CDR1 is MNHNS and CDR2 is SASEGT. This CDR3 comprises 14 residues. The CDR3 DNA follows: TGTGCCGGCAGTGCCGGGACTAGGGGCTACGAGCAGTACCTC. Amino acid sequence: CAGSAGTRGYEQYL.

This chain links TRBV19 with TRBJ2-1, with 10 bases lining up with TRBD1. Losses at the gene ends were 4 bases for V and 8 bases for J; bases not matched to a gene: 2. This CDR3 region has 13 residues. Germline assignment: CDR1 LNHDA and CDR2 SQIVND (reference sequence). The CDR3 sequence is CASSRQGAHEQFF. In DNA, the CDR3 is TGTGCCAGTAGTAGACAGGGGGCGCATGAGCAGTTCTTC.

The table lists this clone with a count of one. This sequence joins TRBV6-1 and TRBJ1-5; D possibly corresponds to TRBD1 (6 bases). The CDR3 runs 15 residues. V dropped 7 bases and J dropped 1 base, with 14 bases sitting between them. The germline V gene has CDR1 MNHNS and CDR2 SASEGT. This CDR3 is CASNRDIGSNQPQHF. CDR3 coding DNA: TGTGCCAGCAATCGGGACATTGGAAGCAATCAGCCCCAGCATTTT.

This rearrangement joins TRBV7-9 to TRBJ2-3; possible D gene TRBD2, 6 bases. Germline V gene data show CDR1 as SEHNR and CDR2 as FQNEAQ (reference sequence). There are 18 residues in the CDR3. V lost 2 bases and J 0 bases, leaving 18 bases between the germline ends. Here the CDR3 DNA reads TGTGCCAGCAGCTTAAGCGGTTTGGGGGGAACTAGCACAGATACGCAGTATTTT. Translating it yields CASSLSGLGGTSTDTQYF.

The chain joins TRBV7-3 to TRBJ2-1; the match to TRBD2 covers 10 bases. The CDR3 runs to 15 residues. Unmatched junction bases numbered 5, after V lost 6 bases and J lost 3 bases. CDR1 and CDR2 from the germline V gene are SGHTA and FQGTGA. The CDR3 DNA is TGTGCCAGCAGTCCACTAGCGGGGCACTACAATGAGCAGTTCTTC. Its protein is CASSPLAGHYNEQFF.

This clone occurred a few times. DNA for the CDR3: TGTGCCAGCAGCCCCCGGACAACAGTTTTGAACACTGAAGCTTTCTTT. As protein: CASSPRTTVLNTEAFF. V is TRBV7-8 and J is TRBJ1-1; D is perhaps TRBD1 (5 bases). The CDR3 loop spans 16 amino acids. V lost 5 bases to trimming and J lost 0 bases, with 16 bases between them. Germline-derived CDR1 and CDR2 are SGHVS and FQNEAQ.

The chain joins TRBV5-1 to TRBJ2-5; TRBD1 aligns across 9 bases. Matching the DNA end better, TRBJ2-7 makes the J call doubtful. CDR3 size: 15 residues. Germline-derived CDR1 and CDR2 are SGHRS and YFSETQ. This CDR3 is CASSLGGTGYYEQYF. CDR3 in DNA: TGCGCCAGCAGCTTGGGAGGGACAGGGTACTACGAGCAGTACTTC.

V is TRBV30 and J is TRBJ1-1; D possibly corresponds to TRBD1 (5 bases). Germline CDR1 is GTSNPN and CDR2 is SVGIG (reference sequence). CDR3 length: 17 residues. Trimming pared 2 bases from V and 12 bases from J, leaving 31 bases between. The CDR3 region has the DNA TGTGCCTGGAGTCCCTATCTCGGGAGGGGAAATTCTGGGTATACTTTCTTT. Protein product: CAWSPYLGRGNSGYTFF.

This clone was detected only a few times. V gene TRBV2 combines with J gene TRBJ1-6, with D unclear. Germline CDR1 and CDR2: SNHLY and FYNNEI. Trimming removed 3 bases from V and 6 bases from J, with 6 bases in between. This CDR3 spans 13 amino acids. The CDR3 DNA sequence: TGTGCCAGCAGTGAGAGCCTTAATTCACCCCTCCACTTT. Its protein is CASSESLNSPLHF.

The chain combines TRBV5-3 with TRBJ2-2, with 10 bases lining up with TRBD1. TRBV5-3 is flagged as an ORF with uncertain function. The CDR3 covers 15 residues. J was trimmed by 6 bases and V by 2 bases; bases with no gene match: 4. Here the CDR3 DNA reads TGTGCCAGAAGCTTAAGACAGGGGGCTGCCGGGGAGCTGTTTTTT. This encodes CARSLRQGAAGELFF.

This clone was seen more than once but under ten times. The J gene is TRBJ1-1, the V gene TRBV6-1; 9 bases are a match to TRBD1. J gave up 4 bases and V 3 bases, and 3 bases lay outside the gene matches. Germline loops: CDR1 MNHNS, CDR2 SASEGT. This CDR3 spans 14 amino acids. The CDR3 DNA reads as TGTGCCAGCAGTGAGCTACAGGGGGCCACTGAAGCTTTCTTT. Amino acids: CASSELQGATEAFF.

Concerning this clone: Compared with germline, one end of the junction differs, possibly owing to a read error. The chain joins TRBV6-6 to TRBJ2-2; 9 nucleotides line up with TRBD1. The length of the CDR3 is 15 residues. Germline V gene sequence: CDR1 MNHNY, CDR2 SVGAGI (reference sequence). DNA for the CDR3: TGTGCCATCCGATTGGGGACAGGGAACTCCGGGGAGCTGTTTTTT. This gives the protein CAIRLGTGNSGELFF.

CDR3 protein: CASSTLTGELFF. CDR3 nucleotides: TGTGCCAGCAGCACTCTCACCGGGGAGCTGTTTTTT. The chain joins TRBV7-3 to TRBJ2-2; D is unclear. Germline loops: CDR1 SGHTA, CDR2 FQGTGA. The V end was cut by 5 bases, the J end by 4 bases, with 5 bases between. The CDR3 consists of 12 residues. Using reference TRBV7-3 and TRBJ2-2 for the parts outside the CDR3, the full variable domain is GAGVSQTPSNKVTEKGKYVELRCDPISGHTALYWYRQSLGQGPEFLIYFQGTGAADDSGLPNDRFFAVRPEGSVSTLKIQRTERGDSAVYLCASSTLTGELFFGEGSRLTVL.

The chain recombines TRBV9 with TRBJ2-7, with 13 bases that match TRBD2. Germline values: CDR1 SGDLS, CDR2 YYNGEE. V shed 3 bases and J 0 bases; nucleotides not matched to a gene: 9. The CDR3 covers 18 residues. CDR3 sequence (DNA): TGTGCCAGCAGCGAGACTAGCGGGGGGAGTTCAAGCTCCTACGAGCAGTACTTC. Translating gives CASSETSGGSSSSYEQYF.

In its sample, this clone was seen once. CDR3 DNA sequence: TGTGCCAGTAGTATAGGGACAGGAAACACTGAAGCTTTCTTT. The encoded protein is CASSIGTGNTEAFF. V gene TRBV19 combines with J gene TRBJ1-1, with 7 bases aligning to TRBD1. Germline V gene lookup returns CDR1 LNHDA and CDR2 SQIVND (reference sequence). V lost 1 base, J lost 2 bases, and 1 base stayed unmatched. The CDR3 runs 14 residues.

This chain connects TRBV2 to TRBJ1-6; D gene ambiguous. This CDR3 has 13 residues. Between the trimmed V and J ends, which lost 4 bases and 10 bases, there was a span of 11 bases. Germline V lookup: CDR1 SNHLY, CDR2 FYNNEI. CDR3 amino acids: CASSGQAASPLHF. The CDR3, as DNA: TGTGCCAGCAGTGGTCAGGCCGCCTCACCCCTCCACTTT.

V and J are TRBV28 and TRBJ1-2; TRBD1 aligns across 11 bases. V lost 8 bases to trimming and J lost 3 bases; unmatched junction nucleotides: 17. Germline CDR1 MDHEN, CDR2 SYDVKM. This CDR3 has 18 residues. The CDR3 spells CASHASGTGGLRDYGYTF. The CDR3 bases are TGTGCCAGCCACGCCTCCGGGACAGGGGGATTAAGAGACTATGGCTACACCTTC.

CDR3 residues: CASSIAGMANNQPQHF. CDR3 coding DNA: TGTGCCAGTAGTATCGCAGGAATGGCAAACAATCAGCCCCAGCATTTT. The chain carries TRBV19 and TRBJ1-5; the D is unclear. Between the trimmed V and J ends, which lost 3 bases and 3 bases, there was a span of 15 bases. The CDR3 is made up of 16 amino acids. In germline, CDR1 is LNHDA, CDR2 SQIVND (reference sequence).